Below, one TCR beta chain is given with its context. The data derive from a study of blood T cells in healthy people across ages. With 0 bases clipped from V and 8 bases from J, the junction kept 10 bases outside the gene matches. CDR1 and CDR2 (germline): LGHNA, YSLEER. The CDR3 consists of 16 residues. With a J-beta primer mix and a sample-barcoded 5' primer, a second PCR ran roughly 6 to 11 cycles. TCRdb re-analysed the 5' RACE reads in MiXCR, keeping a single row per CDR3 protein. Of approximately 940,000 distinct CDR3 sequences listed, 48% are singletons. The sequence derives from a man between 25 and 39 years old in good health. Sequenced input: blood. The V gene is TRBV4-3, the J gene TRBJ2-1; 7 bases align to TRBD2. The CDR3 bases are TGCGCCAGCAGCCAAGAAACGGGACTAAGGGAGGATGAGCAGTTCTTC. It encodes CASSQETGLREDEQFF.